This TCR beta chain was retrieved from a study of T cell responses to AZD1222 COVID-19 vaccine. Overall study results and limits: Baseline antibody screening turned up just six seropositive AZD1222 recipients.

Measured with immunoSEQ multiplex PCR; TCRdb has only the in-frame clones, and not every one. The sample lists 65,000 to 80,000 clones, about 85% seen once, with roughly 23% in the top ten. The V and J ends lost 2 bases and 2 bases, in that order; junction bases with no gene match: 2. The V gene's germline CDR1 is SGHRS and CDR2 YFSETQ. The CDR3 sequence is 15 residues long. Of note for this clone: As yet, its antigen is unknown.

Sequenced here: peripheral blood, sampled on day 0 of AZD1222 vaccination. The rearrangement uses TRBV5-1 and TRBJ2-1, with 9 bases lining up with TRBD2. The clonotype was recovered from an adult in good health. The CDR3 loop is CASSFSSGAYNEQFF. CDR3 nucleotide sequence: TGCGCCAGCAGCTTCTCTAGCGGGGCCTACAATGAGCAGTTCTTC.